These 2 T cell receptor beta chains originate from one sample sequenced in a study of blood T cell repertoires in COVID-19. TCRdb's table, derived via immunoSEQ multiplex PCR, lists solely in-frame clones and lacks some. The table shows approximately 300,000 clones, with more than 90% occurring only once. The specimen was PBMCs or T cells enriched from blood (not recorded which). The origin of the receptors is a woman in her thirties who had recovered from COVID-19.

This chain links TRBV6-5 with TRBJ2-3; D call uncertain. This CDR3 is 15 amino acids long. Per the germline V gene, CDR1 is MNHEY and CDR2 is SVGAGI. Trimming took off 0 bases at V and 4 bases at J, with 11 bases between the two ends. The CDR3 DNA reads TGTGCCAGCAGTTACTCACGGTTATATGCAGATACGCAGTATTTT. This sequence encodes CASSYSRLYADTQYF.

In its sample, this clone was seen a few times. The CDR3 reads CASSLPELSTDTQYF. The CDR3, as DNA: TGTGCCAGCAGTTTACCGGAGCTTAGCACAGATACGCAGTATTTT. This chain links TRBV28 with TRBJ2-3; D gene uncertain. In germline, CDR1 is MDHEN, CDR2 SYDVKM. The germline V and J ends were trimmed by 2 bases and 0 bases, with 9 bases remaining between them. The length of the CDR3 is 15 residues.